Listed below are T cell receptor beta chains from one sample, sequenced in a study of shared clonotypes between healthy human individuals. Clones were sequenced by immunoSEQ multiplex PCR, and TCRdb holds only the in-frame ones, with some missing. The sample yields more than 2 million clones, 90% to 95% seen once. The sequencing input was naive CD8+ T cells from PBMCs. Receptors originate from a man younger than 35 in good health. Some clones in this sample may be carry-over from other donors' samples. Both conserved end residues are part of each CDR3. D genes are given only for firm matches. Not every row has a clone size; where given, it reads once, few, many or a size class.

size,D,J,V,DNA,CDR3
-,-,TRBJ2-1,TRBV5-6,TGTGCCAGCAGCTCCCCACCTCCTAGCGTTAATGAGCAGTTCTTC,CASSSPPPSVNEQFF
-,-,TRBJ2-1,TRBV19,TGTGCCAGCGATCCTCCGGGCGCCGATGAGCAGTTCTTC,CASDPPGADEQFF
-,TRBD2,TRBJ2-1,TRBV4-1,TGCGCCAGCAGCCAAGATGTGGTAGCGGGAGCGTCTGAGCAGTTCTTC,CASSQDVVAGASEQFF
-,-,TRBJ2-1,TRBV12-5,TGTGCTAGTGGTTTTGACGCGTACAATGAGCAGTTCTTC,CASGFDAYNEQFF
-,TRBD1,TRBJ1-5,TRBV19,TGTGCCAGTAGCGCGGACAGGGTTGGACAGCCCCAGCATTTT,CASSADRVGQPQHF
-,-,TRBJ2-7,TRBV29-1,TGCAGCGTTGAAGCCCTACAGGGTCAGTCGACCTACGAGCAGTACTTC,CSVEALQGQSTYEQYF
-,-,TRBJ1-3,TRBV9,TGTGCCAGCAGCGGACTTTCGGGGGGCGACGGAAACACCATATATTTT,CASSGLSGGDGNTIYF
-,-,TRBJ2-5,TRBV2,TGTGCCAGCAGTGATTGGCAGAGAGAGACCCAGTACTTC,CASSDWQRETQYF
-,TRBD2,TRBJ2-3,TRBV29-1,TGCAGCGTTACCGGGACTAGCGGGAGCACAGATACGCAGTATTTT,CSVTGTSGSTDTQYF
once,TRBD1,TRBJ1-2,TRBV14,TGTGCCAGCAGTCAGGACAGGACGTATGGCTACACCTTC,CASSQDRTYGYTF
-,TRBD1,TRBJ2-1,TRBV7-9,TGTGCCAGCAGCTGGACAGGGGCCGACTCCTACAATGAGCAGTTCTTC,CASSWTGADSYNEQFF
-,TRBD1,TRBJ2-2,TRBV9,TGTGCCAGCAGCCCCATAACAGGGGGGCTTAGAAACGGGGAGCTGTTTTTT,CASSPITGGLRNGELFF
-,-,TRBJ2-7,TRBV4-1,TGCGCCAGCAGCCAGAGCTTGACGGTTCTGAGCTACGAGCAGTACTTC,CASSQSLTVLSYEQYF
-,TRBD2,TRBJ2-2,TRBV4-2,TGTGCCAGCAGCCAAGAAGGGACTAGCGGAGTCGAAGGGGCCGGGGAGCTGTTTTTT,CASSQEGTSGVEGAGELFF
once,-,TRBJ2-7,TRBV28,TGTGCCAGCAGTTTAGAACAGTGGTCCTACGAGCAGTACTTC,CASSLEQWSYEQYF
-,TRBD1,TRBJ2-2,TRBV7-9,TGTGCCAGCAGCCCTCGATTCTCCGACAGGGGAAACACCGGGGAGCTGTTTTTT,CASSPRFSDRGNTGELFF
-,-,TRBJ1-1,TRBV6-4,TGTGCCAGCAGTGACTCGGGGAGTATAGCTGAAGCTTTCTTT,CASSDSGSIAEAFF
-,TRBD2,TRBJ2-2,TRBV7-3,TGTGCCAGCAGCTTGTCCGGGAGGCCCTACACCGGGGAGCTGTTTTTT,CASSLSGRPYTGELFF
-,-,TRBJ2-2,TRBV19,TGTGCCAGTAACCCCCCCGGGCGGGGTAACACCGGGGAGCTGTTTTTT,CASNPPGRGNTGELFF
-,-,TRBJ2-1,TRBV6-5,TGTGCCAGCATTGGAGGGTTGCGGGATGAGCAGTTCTTC,CASIGGLRDEQFF
-,-,TRBJ1-1,TRBV28,TGTGCCAGCAGCCCGAACACTGAAGCTTTCTTT,CASSPNTEAFF
once,TRBD1,TRBJ2-2,TRBV4-1,TGCGCCAGCAGCCAAGTGGTGACAGGGGCCACCGGGGAGCTGTTTTTT,CASSQVVTGATGELFF
-,TRBD1,TRBJ2-5,TRBV6-5,TGTGCCAGCAGTTATGACAGGGAGGAGACCCAGTACTTC,CASSYDREETQYF
few,-,TRBJ1-2,TRBV27,TGTGCCAGCGGGGATTCCGGCTACACCTTC,CASGDSGYTF
-,TRBD1,TRBJ2-7,TRBV6-6,TGTGCCAGCAGCCCCGCAGGGGGCCGGCAGTACTTC,CASSPAGGRQYF
-,-,TRBJ2-7,TRBV7-9,TGTGCCAGCGGCTCAGCAGGGACGGTTCTCGAGCAGTACTTC,CASGSAGTVLEQYF
-,TRBD2,TRBJ2-3,TRBV28,TGTGCCAGCAGCTCCAGTAGCGGGCCTTTCACAGATACGCAGTATTTT,CASSSSSGPFTDTQYF
-,TRBD1,TRBJ2-5,TRBV29-1,TGCAGCGTTGAAAAGGGACAGGGGGAGGAAGAGACCCAGTACTTC,CSVEKGQGEEETQYF
-,TRBD1,TRBJ1-2,TRBV5-4,TGTGCCAGCAGCTCAGGACAGGGTAACTATGGCTACACCTTC,CASSSGQGNYGYTF
-,-,TRBJ2-7,TRBV11-2,TGTGCCAGCAGCTTAGACTTCTACGAGCAGTACTTC,CASSLDFYEQYF
-,TRBD1,TRBJ1-1,TRBV27,TGTGCCAGCGGACAGGGTAGGGCGATCACTGAAGCTTTCTTT,CASGQGRAITEAFF
-,TRBD1,TRBJ1-4,TRBV29-1,TGCAGCGTCGCCGGGACAGGGGTATCTAATGAAAAACTGTTTTTT,CSVAGTGVSNEKLFF
-,-,TRBJ2-7,TRBV5-1,TGCGCCAGCAGCTTGGACAGGCCCTCCTACGAGCAGTACTTC,CASSLDRPSYEQYF
-,TRBD1,TRBJ1-1,TRBV7-9,TGTGCCAGCAGCCACGCGACAGGGGGCGCCGGGAACACTGAAGCTTTCTTT,CASSHATGGAGNTEAFF
-,-,TRBJ2-1,TRBV19,TGTGCCAGTAGTATAGTCCCGGGACCCTACAATGAGCAGTTCTTC,CASSIVPGPYNEQFF